One sample yielded the 32 T cell receptor beta chains listed below, sequenced in a study of T cell repertoires in cytomegalovirus infection (dated by TCRdb to between 2019 and 2020). The listed sequencing device is Illumina HiSeq 1500. The public reads were quality trimmed at Q25 with fastp and then assembled into clones with MiXCR by TCRdb, keeping productive beta chains. Each CDR3 protein appears once, grouped with its most common genes and DNA. Within this sample are fewer than 550,000 distinct CDR3 sequences, with approximately 25% of them counted one time only. Around 14% of the sample is taken by the ten largest. The sequencing sample was made of PBMCs. All receptors come from a human donor in good health (CMV status not recorded). Some clones in this sample may be carry-over from other donors' samples.

A few counts support this clonotype. CDR3 protein: CASSQEVGTGGFGAEAFF. DNA of the CDR3: TGTGCCAGCAGCCAAGAAGTTGGGACAGGGGGCTTTGGTGCTGAAGCTTTCTTT. This rearrangement joins TRBV3-1 to TRBJ1-1; 12 bases match TRBD1. With 0 bases clipped from V and 6 bases from J, the junction kept 11 bases outside the gene matches. The V gene's germline CDR1 is LGHDT and CDR2 YNNKEL (reference sequence). This CDR3 is 18 amino acids long. The complete variable domain, with remaining parts taken from reference TRBV3-1 and TRBJ1-1, reads DTAVSQTPKYLVTQMGNDKSIKCEQNLGHDTMYWYKQDSKKFLKIMFSYNNKELIINETVPNRFSPKSPDKAHLNLHINSLELGDSAVYFCASSQEVGTGGFGAEAFFGQGTRLTVV.

The chain combines TRBV7-9 with TRBJ2-4, with D possibly being TRBD1 (5 bases). The CDR3 contains 15 residues. The germline V and J ends were trimmed by 5 bases and 3 bases, with 14 bases remaining between them. CDR1 SEHNR and CDR2 FQNEAQ come from the germline V gene (reference sequence). CDR3 loop: CASSPQGLFKNIQYF. For the CDR3, the DNA is TGTGCCAGCAGCCCTCAGGGTCTATTCAAAAACATTCAGTACTTC.

The chain is built from TRBV14 and TRBJ2-5; D might be TRBD2 (5 bases). Per the germline V gene, CDR1 is SGHDN and CDR2 is FVKESK. CDR3 length: 15 residues. V dropped 8 bases and J dropped 2 bases, with 18 bases sitting between them. CDR3 region: CASAKGVATQETQYF. CDR3 bases: TGTGCCAGCGCAAAGGGAGTAGCGACACAAGAGACCCAGTACTTC.

The chain links TRBV28 to TRBJ1-1; D is unresolved. The CDR3 runs 16 residues. The germline V and J ends were trimmed by 1 base and 4 bases, with 16 bases remaining between them. CDR1 MDHEN and CDR2 SYDVKM come from the germline V gene. The CDR3 is CASSLSWPGSGTEAFF. Written as DNA, the CDR3 is TGTGCCAGCAGTTTATCTTGGCCGGGCTCGGGCACTGAAGCTTTCTTT.

This clonotype was recorded many times. V usage is TRBV7-2 and J usage is TRBJ1-5; weak D call: TRBD1 (5 bases). The CDR3 totals 15 residues. The germline gives CDR1 SGHTA, CDR2 FQGNSA. V shed 2 bases and J shed 2 bases, with 10 bases lying between them. The chain's CDR3 is CASSLNGRGNQPQHF. The CDR3 DNA reads TGTGCCAGCAGCTTAAATGGCAGGGGCAATCAGCCCCAGCATTTT.

In its sample, this clonotype was seen many times. V is TRBV7-8 and J is TRBJ2-3, with 9 bases fitting TRBD2. This CDR3 has 16 amino acids. Germline V lookup: CDR1 SGHVS, CDR2 FQNEAQ. V shed 2 bases, J shed 2 bases, and the junction held 5 bases outside the gene matches. CDR3 sequence: CASSLTSGFPTDTQYF. The CDR3, as DNA: TGTGCCAGCAGCTTAACTAGCGGGTTTCCCACAGATACGCAGTATTTT.

This clonotype came up many times. The chain recombines TRBV6-2 or TRBV6-3 with TRBJ1-1, with TRBD1 identical over 10 bases. Unmatched junction bases numbered 5, after V lost 5 bases and J lost 5 bases. In germline, CDR1 is MNHEY, CDR2 SVGEGT. This CDR3 is 14 amino acids long. The CDR3 region is CASSGRTGGTEAFF. The CDR3 nucleotides are TGTGCCAGCAGTGGACGGACAGGGGGTACTGAAGCTTTCTTT.

This clonotype was seen many times. The chain is built from TRBV7-2 and TRBJ2-7; perhaps TRBD2 as D (6 bases). This CDR3 contains 15 residues. The V gene lost 5 bases and the J gene lost 3 bases, with 17 bases spanning the gap. Per germline, CDR1 SGHTA and CDR2 FQGNSA. The CDR3 sequence: CASSLIISGDYEQYF. The CDR3 region has the DNA TGTGCCAGCAGCCTCATAATTTCGGGGGACTACGAGCAGTACTTC.

This clonotype was picked up a small number of times. The chain carries TRBV28 and TRBJ1-5; 8 positions match TRBD1. CDR1 is MDHEN and CDR2 is SYDVKM in the germline V gene. V gave up 4 bases and J gave up 0 bases; unmatched junction bases: 8. The CDR3 length is 17 residues. In nucleotides, the CDR3 is TGTGCCAGCAGTTCAAGGACAGGGAGTTATAGCAATCAGCCCCAGCATTTT. Amino acid sequence: CASSSRTGSYSNQPQHF. The full variable domain, its missing parts supplied by reference TRBV28 and TRBJ1-5, is DVKVTQSSRYLVKRTGEKVFLECVQDMDHENMFWYRQDPGLGLRLIYFSYDVKMKEKGDIPEGYSVSREKKERFSLILESASTNQTSMYLCASSSRTGSYSNQPQHFGDGTRLSIL.

This clonotype was recorded many times. In DNA, the CDR3 is TGTGCCAGCAGCTTATTCGGGACAGGGAAAGAAAAACTGTTTTTT. This translates into CASSLFGTGKEKLFF. The chain recombines TRBV7-2 with TRBJ1-4; TRBD1 matches 9 bases. Germline V gives CDR1 SGHTA, CDR2 FQGNSA. Trimming took 2 bases from V and 8 from J; bases not matched to a gene: 6. The CDR3 runs 15 residues. Drawing the rest from reference TRBV7-2 and TRBJ1-4, the complete variable domain is GAGVSQSPSNKVTEKGKDVELRCDPISGHTALYWYRQSLGQGLEFLIYFQGNSAPDKSGLPSDRFSAERTGGSVSTLTIQRTQQEDSAVYLCASSLFGTGKEKLFFGSGTQLSVL.

The rearrangement joins TRBV6-1 to TRBJ2-5, with D unresolved. The CDR3 loop spans 12 amino acids. V was pared by 6 bases and J by 5 bases, with 10 bases between. Looked up from germline, CDR1 is MNHNS and CDR2 is SASEGT. In nucleotides, the CDR3 is TGTGCCAGCAGCCAGCTTTGGGAGACCCAGTACTTC. Translation gives CASSQLWETQYF.

In DNA, the CDR3 is TGTGCCAGCAGCTCTCCCGGACAGGGGCGAGCTACGCAGTATTTT. Residues: CASSSPGQGRATQYF. This rearrangement joins TRBV7-6 to TRBJ2-3; TRBD1 matches at 9 bases. The V gene end was trimmed by 4 bases and the J gene end by 8 bases; junction bases not matched to a gene: 10. This CDR3 spans 15 amino acids. Germline V lookup: CDR1 SGHVS, CDR2 FNYEAQ.

This clonotype was observed a few times. The rearrangement links TRBV5-4 to TRBJ2-2; 8 positions match TRBD2. CDR3 length: 15 amino acids. V shed 5 bases, J shed 7 bases, and the junction held 10 bases outside the gene matches. Germline CDR1 and CDR2: SGHNT and YYREEE (reference sequence). The CDR3 bases are TGTGCCAGCAGGCCCGGGACTAGAGAAATCGGGGAGCTGTTTTTT. Amino acids: CASRPGTREIGELFF.

This clonotype showed up just a few times. The rearrangement joins TRBV4-3 to TRBJ2-2; 8 bases map to TRBD1. Germline assignment: CDR1 LGHNA and CDR2 YSLEER. The V segment lost 4 bases and the J segment 4 bases; nucleotides outside the gene matches: 5. The length of the CDR3 is 15 residues. CDR3 sequence: CASSRNRGSTGELFF. CDR3 sequence (DNA): TGCGCCAGCAGCCGCAACAGGGGGAGCACCGGGGAGCTGTTTTTT.

The chain has TRBV7-6 and TRBJ2-3; D may match TRBD1 or TRBD2 (5 bases each). CDR1 and CDR2 from the germline V gene are SGHVS and FNYEAQ. The CDR3 has 13 residues. With 5 bases removed from V and 9 bases from J, the gap between germline ends came to 15 bases. CDR3 nucleotides: TGTGCCAGCAGCAGACAACACCGGGACACGCAGTATTTT. Amino acids: CASSRQHRDTQYF.

This clonotype was picked up many times. The chain employs TRBV7-2 and TRBJ2-1; D is unclear. V was clipped by 4 bases and J by 9 bases, with 16 bases between them. Germline values: CDR1 SGHTA, CDR2 FQGNSA. CDR3 size: 14 residues. The CDR3 nucleotides are TGTGCCAGCAGCTCGGACCCCGCCCGGGTTGAGCAGTTCTTC. Its protein is CASSSDPARVEQFF.

This clonotype has only a few counts. The genes are TRBV7-2 and TRBJ2-7, with TRBD1 matching over 8 bases. The CDR3 totals 15 residues. Germline CDR1 is SGHTA and CDR2 is FQGNSA. With 5 bases clipped from V and 3 bases from J, the junction kept 9 bases outside the gene matches. The CDR3, as DNA: TGTGCCAGCAGCCTAAGAGGACAGGGAGTCTACGAGCAGTACTTC. Amino acid sequence: CASSLRGQGVYEQYF. The variable domain in full, with the rest retrieved from reference TRBV7-2 and TRBJ2-7, is GAGVSQSPSNKVTEKGKDVELRCDPISGHTALYWYRQSLGQGLEFLIYFQGNSAPDKSGLPSDRFSAERTGGSVSTLTIQRTQQEDSAVYLCASSLRGQGVYEQYFGPGTRLTVT.

This clonotype was seen a handful of times. The rearrangement links TRBV12-3 or TRBV12-4 to TRBJ1-1; TRBD1 matches at 8 bases. After removal of 6 bases from V and 4 bases from J, the junction contained 7 bases not matched to a gene. The CDR3 loop spans 14 amino acids. CDR3 sequence reads: CASSHRGRTTEAFF. Here the CDR3 DNA reads TGTGCCAGCAGCCACAGGGGGAGAACCACTGAAGCTTTCTTT.

The chain links TRBV20-1 to TRBJ2-5; D is unclear. Germline V CDR1 and CDR2: DFQATT, SNEGSKA (reference sequence). The CDR3 length is 17 residues. Between the trimmed V and J ends, which lost 1 base and 0 bases, there was a span of 18 bases. CDR3 residues: CSARVERAFWYQETQYF. CDR3 DNA sequence: TGCAGTGCTAGAGTTGAGCGAGCCTTCTGGTACCAAGAGACCCAGTACTTC.

This clonotype was observed a few times. The chain couples TRBV15 to TRBJ2-5, with 7 bases matching TRBD2. The junction had 19 bases not matched to a gene; V was cut back by 5 bases and J by 7 bases. The CDR3 extends over 17 amino acids. Germline assignment: CDR1 LNHNV and CDR2 YYDKDF (reference sequence). CDR3 sequence: CATSGRLAGVSSVTQYF. DNA for the CDR3: TGTGCCACCAGCGGACGACTGGCGGGAGTCTCGAGCGTGACCCAGTACTTC.

This clonotype has more than one count but fewer than ten. The V and J genes are TRBV7-8 and TRBJ2-3; 9 nucleotides align to TRBD1. V lost 4 bases to trimming and J lost 1 base; unmatched junction nucleotides: 6. The germline V gene encodes CDR1 SGHVS and CDR2 FQNEAQ. The CDR3 is 16 amino acids. CDR3 coding DNA: TGTGCCAGCAGCTATGACAGGGGGTTTGGCACAGATACGCAGTATTTT. Translation: CASSYDRGFGTDTQYF.

The gene calls are TRBV7-3 and TRBJ2-3, with D maybe TRBD2 (5 bases). This CDR3 is 14 amino acids long. Trimming left V 4 bases short and J 2 bases short, with 10 bases between. In germline, CDR1 is SGHTA, CDR2 FQGTGA. The chain's CDR3 is CASSWRKSTDTQYF. The CDR3 DNA sequence: TGTGCCAGCAGCTGGAGGAAATCCACAGATACGCAGTATTTT.

The table lists this clonotype with many counts. This chain connects TRBV7-8 to TRBJ2-7, with a tentative D call TRBD1 (6 bases). This CDR3 has 16 amino acids. Germline CDR1 SGHVS, CDR2 FQNEAQ. V lost 1 base and J 1 base, leaving 14 bases between the germline ends. In DNA form, the CDR3 reads TGTGCCAGCAGCTTAGTGGCAGGGGCATCGTCCTACGAGCAGTACGTC. This codes for CASSLVAGASSYEQYV.

The J gene is TRBJ2-1, the V gene TRBV29-1; 7 nucleotides agree with TRBD2. Trimming cost V 1 base and J 8 bases; bases outside gene matches: 14. This CDR3 comprises 16 residues. Germline V gene data show CDR1 as SQVTM and CDR2 as ANQGSEA. In nucleotides, the CDR3 is TGCAGCGTTGAAGCCCGGGGGGTAGCTCCCTGGGATGAGCAGTTCTTC. It is translated as CSVEARGVAPWDEQFF.

This clonotype has ten or more counts. The chain employs TRBV7-2 and TRBJ2-1; TRBD2 agrees at 11 bases. Germline CDR1 reads SGHTA; CDR2 reads FQGNSA. The CDR3 runs to 13 residues. With 6 bases clipped from V and 10 bases from J, the junction kept 5 bases outside the gene matches. The DNA of the CDR3 is TGTGCCAGCAGACCCGGGACTAGCGGAGAGCAGTTCTTC. Its translation: CASRPGTSGEQFF.

V usage is TRBV7-9 and J usage is TRBJ1-2, with 10 bases fitting TRBD1. Germline V CDR1 and CDR2: SEHNR, FQNEAQ (reference sequence). V dropped 5 bases and J dropped 8; count of bases not matched to a gene: 5. This CDR3 spans 13 amino acids. Here the CDR3 reads CASSTTGGRGYTF. For the CDR3, the DNA is TGTGCCAGCAGCACGACAGGGGGCAGAGGCTACACCTTC.

V and J are TRBV27 and TRBJ2-4, with D tentatively TRBD1 or TRBD2 (5 bases each). Germline V gene lookup returns CDR1 MNHEY and CDR2 SMNVEV (reference sequence). There are 20 residues in the CDR3. The V gene lost 0 bases and the J gene lost 1 base, with 22 bases spanning the gap. The DNA of the CDR3 is TGTGCCAGCAGTTTATCCCCGGGGCCGACCCAATCCCAGGCCAAAAACATTCAGTACTTC. Translated: CASSLSPGPTQSQAKNIQYF.

This clonotype has just one count. This chain uses TRBV29-1 with TRBJ2-1; D possibly corresponds to TRBD2 (6 bases). Trimming took off 5 bases at V and 0 bases at J, with 14 bases between the two ends. Germline V lookup: CDR1 SQVTM, CDR2 ANQGSEA. This CDR3 spans 15 amino acids. The CDR3, as DNA: TGCAGCGTTTCAGAAGCGGGTATCTCCTACAATGAGCAGTTCTTC. Amino acid sequence: CSVSEAGISYNEQFF.

This clonotype occurred many times. This sequence joins TRBV7-9 and TRBJ2-1; the D gene is possibly TRBD1 (9 bases). V was pared by 3 bases and J by 4 bases, with 28 bases between. CDR1 and CDR2 from the germline V gene are SEHNR and FQNEAQ (reference sequence). CDR3 length: 20 amino acids. The DNA for the CDR3 is TGTGCCAGCAGCTTGGCACAGGGGGCGAGGATAGCGGGAATTTACAATGAGCAGTTCTTC. This translates into CASSLAQGARIAGIYNEQFF.

The rearrangement links TRBV4-1 to TRBJ2-1, with TRBD2 matching 12 bases. J was trimmed by 8 bases and V by 2 bases; bases with no gene match: 10. There are 17 residues in the CDR3. CDR1 and CDR2 from the germline V gene are MGHRA and YSYEKL. CDR3: CASSQQPTSGRVYEQFF. The CDR3 bases are TGCGCCAGCAGCCAACAACCGACTAGCGGGAGAGTCTATGAGCAGTTCTTC.

This clonotype was seen a handful of times. CDR3 coding DNA: TGCAGTGCCCCAATCCCAACAGGGGAAAGGGGAGACGGCTACACCTTC. Its protein is CSAPIPTGERGDGYTF. The chain uses TRBV20-1 and TRBJ1-2; 7 nucleotides agree with TRBD1. CDR1 and CDR2 from the germline V gene are DFQATT and SNEGSKA (reference sequence). This CDR3 contains 16 residues. Trimming removed 6 bases from V and 8 bases from J; junction bases left unmatched: 21.

This clonotype was recorded a few times. V and J are TRBV6-5 and TRBJ2-7, with D possibly being TRBD2 (5 bases). Germline CDR1 reads MNHEY; CDR2 reads SVGAGI. This CDR3 comprises 12 residues. Trimming cost V 2 bases and J 6 bases, with 8 bases left between them. The DNA for the CDR3 is TGTGCCAGCAGTTACCCCCGGGGCGAGCAGTACTTC. This translates into CASSYPRGEQYF.